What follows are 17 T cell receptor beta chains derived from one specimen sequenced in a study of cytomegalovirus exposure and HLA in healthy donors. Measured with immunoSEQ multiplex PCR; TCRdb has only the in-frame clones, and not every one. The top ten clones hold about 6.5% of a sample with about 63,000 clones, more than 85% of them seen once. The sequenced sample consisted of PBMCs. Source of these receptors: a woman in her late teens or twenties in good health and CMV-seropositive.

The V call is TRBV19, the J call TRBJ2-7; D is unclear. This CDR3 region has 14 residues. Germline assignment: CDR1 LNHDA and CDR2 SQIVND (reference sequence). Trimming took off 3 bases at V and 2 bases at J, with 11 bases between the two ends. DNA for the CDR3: TGTGCCAGTAGTATCAGCCCTGGGCCCTACGAGCAGTACTTC. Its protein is CASSISPGPYEQYF.

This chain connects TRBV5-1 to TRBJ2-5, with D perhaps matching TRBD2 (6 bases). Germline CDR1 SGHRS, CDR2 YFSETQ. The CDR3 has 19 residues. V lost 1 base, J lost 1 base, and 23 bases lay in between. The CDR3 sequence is CASSLLGLRRREPQETQYF. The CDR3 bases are TGCGCCAGCAGCTTGTTGGGGCTCCGTAGACGGGAGCCCCAAGAGACCCAGTACTTC.

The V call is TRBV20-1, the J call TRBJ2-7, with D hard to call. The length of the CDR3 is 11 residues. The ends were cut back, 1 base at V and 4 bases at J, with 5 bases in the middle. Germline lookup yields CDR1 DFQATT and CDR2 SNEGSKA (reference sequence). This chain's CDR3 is CSARAVYEQYF. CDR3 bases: TGCAGTGCTAGAGCCGTGTACGAGCAGTACTTC.

CDR3 protein: CASGSGGAYNEQFF. CDR3 in DNA: TGTGCCAGCGGTAGCGGGGGGGCCTACAATGAGCAGTTCTTC. V gene TRBV9 combines with J gene TRBJ2-1, with TRBD2 matching 11 bases. The V gene's germline CDR1 is SGDLS and CDR2 YYNGEE. V lost 7 bases and J lost 2; bases outside the gene matches: 2. The length of the CDR3 is 14 residues.

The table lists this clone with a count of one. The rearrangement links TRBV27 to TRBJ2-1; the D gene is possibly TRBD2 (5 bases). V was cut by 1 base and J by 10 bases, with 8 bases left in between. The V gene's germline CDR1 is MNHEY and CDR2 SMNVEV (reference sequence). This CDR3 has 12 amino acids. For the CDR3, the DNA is TGTGCCAGCAGTTTATTACGGGGAGAGCAGTTCTTC. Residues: CASSLLRGEQFF.

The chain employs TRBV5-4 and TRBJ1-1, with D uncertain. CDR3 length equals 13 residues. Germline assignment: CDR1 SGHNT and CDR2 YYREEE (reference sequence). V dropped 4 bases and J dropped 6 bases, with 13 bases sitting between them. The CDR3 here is CASSTQQWPEAFF. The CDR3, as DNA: TGTGCCAGCAGCACCCAACAGTGGCCTGAAGCTTTCTTT.

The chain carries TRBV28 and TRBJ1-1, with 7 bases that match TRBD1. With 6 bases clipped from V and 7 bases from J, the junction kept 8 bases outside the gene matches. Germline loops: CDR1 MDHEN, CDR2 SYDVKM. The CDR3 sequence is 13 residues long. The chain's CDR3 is CASSQQGVSEAFF. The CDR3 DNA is TGTGCCAGCAGCCAGCAGGGGGTAAGTGAAGCTTTCTTT.

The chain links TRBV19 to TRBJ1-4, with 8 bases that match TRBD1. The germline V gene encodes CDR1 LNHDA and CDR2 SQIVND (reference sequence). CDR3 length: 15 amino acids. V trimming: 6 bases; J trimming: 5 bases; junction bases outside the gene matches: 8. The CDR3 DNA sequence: TGTGCCAGTAGGGAGCCTGACAGGGGAAATGAAAAACTGTTTTTT. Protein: CASREPDRGNEKLFF.

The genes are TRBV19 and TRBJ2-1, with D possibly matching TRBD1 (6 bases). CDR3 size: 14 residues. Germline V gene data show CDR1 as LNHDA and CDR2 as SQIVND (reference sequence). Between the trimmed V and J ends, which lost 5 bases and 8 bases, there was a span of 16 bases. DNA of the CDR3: TGTGCCAGTAGTGGGCGGGCGGACAGCGATGAGCAGTTCTTC. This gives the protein CASSGRADSDEQFF.

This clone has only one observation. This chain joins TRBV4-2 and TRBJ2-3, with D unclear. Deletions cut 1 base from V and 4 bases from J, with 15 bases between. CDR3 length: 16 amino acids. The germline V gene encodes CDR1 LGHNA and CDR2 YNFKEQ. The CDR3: CASSQAKELGADTQYF. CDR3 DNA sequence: TGTGCCAGCAGCCAAGCAAAGGAGTTGGGTGCAGATACGCAGTATTTT.

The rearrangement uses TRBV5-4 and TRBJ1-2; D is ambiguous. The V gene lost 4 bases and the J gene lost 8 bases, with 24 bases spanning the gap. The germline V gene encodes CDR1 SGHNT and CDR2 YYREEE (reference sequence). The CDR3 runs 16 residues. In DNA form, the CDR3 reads TGTGCCAGCAGCCTCGAAGGAGGTTCCTTTTCTGGGGGCTACACCTTC. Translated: CASSLEGGSFSGGYTF. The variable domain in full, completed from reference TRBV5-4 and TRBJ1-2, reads ETGVTQSPTHLIKTRGQQVTLRCSSQSGHNTVSWYQQALGQGPQFIFQYYREEENGRGNFPPRFSGLQFPNYSSELNVNALELDDSALYLCASSLEGGSFSGGYTFGSGTRLTVV.

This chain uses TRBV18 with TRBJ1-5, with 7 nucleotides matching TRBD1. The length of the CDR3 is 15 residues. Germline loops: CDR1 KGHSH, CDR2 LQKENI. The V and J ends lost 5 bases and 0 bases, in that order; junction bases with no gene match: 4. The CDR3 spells CASSAQGDSNQPQHF. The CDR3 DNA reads TGTGCCAGCTCAGCCCAGGGGGATAGCAATCAGCCCCAGCATTTT.

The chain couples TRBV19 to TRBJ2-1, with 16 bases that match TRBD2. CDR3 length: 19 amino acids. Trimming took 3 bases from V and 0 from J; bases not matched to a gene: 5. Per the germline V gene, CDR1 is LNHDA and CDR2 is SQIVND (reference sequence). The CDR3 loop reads CASSMGLAGGPRSYNEQFF. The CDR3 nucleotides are TGTGCCAGTAGTATGGGACTAGCGGGGGGGCCACGCTCCTACAATGAGCAGTTCTTC.

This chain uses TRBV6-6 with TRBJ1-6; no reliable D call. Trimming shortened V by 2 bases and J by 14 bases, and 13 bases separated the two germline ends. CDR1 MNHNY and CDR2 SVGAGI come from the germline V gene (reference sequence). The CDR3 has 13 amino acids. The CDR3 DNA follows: TGTGCCAGCAGTTACGAGGCAGTAAGATCCCTCCACTTT. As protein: CASSYEAVRSLHF.

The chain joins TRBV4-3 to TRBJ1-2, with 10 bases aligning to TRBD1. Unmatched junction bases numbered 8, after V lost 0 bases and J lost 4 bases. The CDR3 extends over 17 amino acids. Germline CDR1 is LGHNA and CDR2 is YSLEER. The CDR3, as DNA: TGCGCCAGCAGCCAAGACCGGGGGACAGGGGCCAGCTATGGCTACACCTTC. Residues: CASSQDRGTGASYGYTF.

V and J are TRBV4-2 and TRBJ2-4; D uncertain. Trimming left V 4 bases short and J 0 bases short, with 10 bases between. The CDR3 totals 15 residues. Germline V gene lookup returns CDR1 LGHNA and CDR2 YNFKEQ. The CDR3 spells CASSPGVGAKNIQYF. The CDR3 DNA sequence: TGTGCCAGCAGCCCCGGAGTTGGAGCCAAAAACATTCAGTACTTC.

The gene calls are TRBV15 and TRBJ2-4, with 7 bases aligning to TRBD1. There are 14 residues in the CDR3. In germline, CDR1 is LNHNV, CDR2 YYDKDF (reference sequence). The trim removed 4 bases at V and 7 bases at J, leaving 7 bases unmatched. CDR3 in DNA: TGTGCCACCAGCAATAACGTACAGGGGAACATTCAGTACTTC. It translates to CATSNNVQGNIQYF.